The subject of this entry is one T cell receptor beta chain. This clonotype was detected a few times. Its antigen is unknown. Base qualities are not recorded, but no much larger clone differs from it by a single base. Counted from cysteine to phenylalanine, this CDR3 has 16 amino acids. The CDR3 DNA has 48 bases and is translated from base 1. Trimming removed 4 bases from V and 1 base from J; the gene matches leave 6 bases unexplained. CDR1 SNHLY and CDR2 FYNNEI are derived from the germline V gene. This sample was included in a study of regulatory T cells in long-lasting Graves disease listed by TCRdb under 2021. About the study as a whole: Antithyroid drugs had been taken for less than 3 months by newly diagnosed Graves' disease patients. A total of roughly 35 samples underwent TCR sequencing: about 13 from persistent and roughly 20 from newly diagnosed Graves' disease patients. This study used TCR sequencing and RNA sequencing of peripheral blood to compare persistent Graves' disease patients against newly diagnosed Graves' disease patients. The study was conducted in China and was registered as a clinical trial. Study-level results and caveats: Peripheral blood alone was examined, since thyroid tissue, which constituted the primary lesion, could not be accessed. Compared with newly diagnosed patients, persistent Graves' disease patients had lower TCR Shannon entropy and fewer highly expanded clones, which suggests clonal expansion. Patients with persistent disease shared more public clonotypes (around 3,000) than newly diagnosed patients did (966). TRBV28, TRBJ1-2 and TRBJ2-5 were preferentially used in persistent disease, while TRBV20-1 and TRBJ2-1 were favored in newly diagnosed disease. Sequencing and analysis were restricted to the TCR beta chain. The small sample size was acknowledged by the authors as a limitation that may reduce accuracy.

The library was prepared using multiplex PCR. Sequencing instrument: Illumina HiSeq 4000. iRepertoire HTBI primers and Arm-PCR amplification of CDR3 regions were used to construct TCR beta libraries. PCR products were gel purified before sequencing. Per the authors' processing: Gene usage analysis of CDR3 amino acid clonotypes relied on the approximately 60 TRBV and 14 TRBJ segments identified across samples. COPE and FqMerger were used to merge the filtered high-quality paired reads into contigs. Contigs were aligned with BLAST to IMGT TRBV, TRBD and TRBJ reference genes, and CDR3 was defined per IMGT. Any clonotype with a frequency above 0.1% was classified as a highly expanded clone. Repertoire diversity was measured by Shannon entropy, and V-J evenness by the Gini coefficient. Public clonotypes were defined as clonotypes shared by more than one individual. TCRdb handled the public reads itself, with Q25 trimming in fastp and clone calling in MiXCR, and kept productive beta chains. Each record represents a unique CDR3 protein, reported with the most common genes and DNA among its rows. TCRdb, not the original authors, processed these V and J calls. Across this sample there are roughly 420,000 distinct CDR3 sequences, with less than 20% seen only once. Around a tenth of the sample lies in the top ten.

The time point label of this sample denotes: newly diagnosed GD, antithyroid drugs for less than 3 months. RNA was extracted from PBMCs in TRIzol for both TCR sequencing and RNA sequencing. The diagnosis of Graves' disease was made according to American Thyroid Association guidelines. Patients were recruited from an endocrinology department in Xi'an, China. Each patient gave roughly 10 milliliters of peripheral blood, collected in an EDTA anticoagulant tube. PBMCs were isolated by Ficoll Paque Plus density gradient separation without further T cell sorting. An Agilent 2100 Bioanalyzer and agarose gel were used to assess RNA quality, and a NanoDrop 2000 was used to measure RNA concentration. In addition, the sample was reused for a study of T cells in Graves' hyperthyroidism and ophthalmopathy. The second source states: Stable Graves' hyperthyroidism was defined as the absence of progression to ophthalmopathy over 18 months of follow-up. Hyperthyroidism patients were aged 18 to 65 years and newly diagnosed, with disease duration of less than 2 months. Patients with uncontrolled infections, other autoimmune diseases, pregnancy or lactation were excluded. Diagnoses relied on clinical symptoms, serum thyroxine and TRAb, thyroid ultrasound and orbital computed tomography. For the first round of RT-PCR on the TCR CDR3, the HTBI primer set was used together with the Qiagen OneStep RT-PCR kit. Most expanded thyroid clonotypes (frequency above 0.001) were also detected in blood, suggesting blood repertoires may reflect thyroid immune responses. Ophthalmopathy was separated from stable hyperthyroidism by a 13 V-J signature model, with over 85% sensitivity and 81% to 82% specificity obtained in cross-validation and 80%/75% obtained in testing. In validation, the model predicted progression to ophthalmopathy a median of around six months before onset, with approximately 70% sensitivity and around 76% specificity. To identify TCR V-J signatures that set the groups apart, the researchers used a discovery cohort of 100 or so patients, made up of 40 to 45 with Graves' ophthalmopathy and some 58 with stable Graves' hyperthyroidism. An independent validation cohort of 18 to 20 hyperthyroidism patients and approximately 17 patients who later progressed to ophthalmopathy tested prospective prediction of ophthalmopathy. The approximately 98 discovery patients were randomly divided into training and test sets at a 7:3 ratio. In more than 5 Graves' hyperthyroidism patients, the study also compared T-cell repertoires from thyroid tissue with T-cell repertoires from blood. Following sampling, methimazole starting at 30 mg daily was given to hyperthyroidism patients, and high-dose intravenous methylprednisolone was given to ophthalmopathy patients. A second multiplex PCR round built the libraries, followed by size selection and purification. Sequencing of the libraries was done on an Illumina HiSeq2000 using paired-end 100 bp reads. SOAPnuke was used to process the raw data, throwing out any read that contained adapters or uncalled bases, had a mean Phred below 15, or lacked an exact constant-primer or identifier match. COPE v1.2.5 was used to merge the high-quality paired reads, and each unique nucleotide sequence was defined as a clonotype. MiTCR v1.1 was used to align the clonotypes against IMGT TRBV, TRBD and TRBJ reference segments. Analysis was restricted to V-J combinations with a frequency above 0.0001, which covered over 98% of repertoires. The TCS score was defined as F50 (clonal expansion) divided by E x V (chaos), with BLOSUM62-based TCRdist calculated between CDR3 peptides within each V-J. Welch's t-statistics and random forest reduced around 510 V-J features to 13, which were used in a naive Bayes classifier (R e1071). Sample size was not statistically predetermined, and investigators were not blinded to group allocation. The paper reports TCR Vbeta CDR3 sequencing of some 140 peripheral blood samples: around 45 ophthalmopathy, under 85 hyperthyroidism and around 17 progressor patients.

The sample here was peripheral blood mononuclear cells (PBMCs), taken at new diagnosis, from a patient treated with antithyroid drugs. This clonotype originated in a woman aged 30 to 39 with Graves disease. Donor details come from another sample of the same person, matched by shared clones. The sequence links TRBV2 to TRBJ1-5; 8 central bases correspond to TRBD1. The CDR3 region: CASSAGTGGSNQPQHF. The DNA sequence is TGTGCCAGCAGTGCCGGGACAGGCGGAAGCAATCAGCCCCAGCATTTT.